The 4 T cell receptor beta chains below come from one sample, sequenced in a study of cytomegalovirus exposure and HLA in healthy donors. 60 Vbeta and 13 Jbeta primers were used in PCR. Repertoires were generated with immunoSEQ multiplex PCR, while TCRdb's copy carries only in-frame clones and drops some. The sample records 200,000 to 250,000 clones, 65% to 80% being singletons. The sequenced material came from PBMCs. The receptors here all came from a man aged 45-65 years in good health and CMV-seronegative.

This clone has only one observation. The chain uses TRBV6-4 and TRBJ1-2; D is undetermined. The CDR3 runs to 14 residues. Deletions cut 3 bases from V and 4 bases from J, with 12 bases between. Germline V CDR1 and CDR2: MRHNA, SNTAGT. CDR3 DNA sequence: TGTGCCAGCAGTGAGTCCGGGATTAGCTATGGCTACACCTTC. This codes for CASSESGISYGYTF.

The chain links TRBV9 to TRBJ1-1; D unresolved. The CDR3 is made up of 14 amino acids. Germline loops: CDR1 SGDLS, CDR2 YYNGEE. The ends were cut back, 4 bases at V and 1 base at J, with 11 bases in the middle. CDR3 DNA sequence: TGTGCCAGCAGCCCCCTAGTCCCGAACACTGAAGCTTTCTTT. Translating it yields CASSPLVPNTEAFF. The full variable domain, its missing parts supplied by reference TRBV9 and TRBJ1-1, is DSGVTQTPKHLITATGQRVTLRCSPRSGDLSVYWYQQSLDQGLQFLIQYYNGEERAKGNILERFSAQQFPDLHSELNLSSLELGDSALYFCASSPLVPNTEAFFGQGTRLTVV.

This clone was found once. J is TRBJ1-1 and V is TRBV27; D not certain. Trimming stripped 2 bases from V and 5 bases from J, with 9 bases between. Looked up from germline, CDR1 is MNHEY and CDR2 is SMNVEV (reference sequence). The CDR3 has 13 amino acids. This CDR3 reads CASSLRQLTEAFF. The DNA for the CDR3 is TGTGCCAGCAGTTTACGACAATTAACTGAAGCTTTCTTT.

CDR3 amino acids: CASSSTSGRPGELFF. In DNA, the CDR3 is TGTGCCAGCAGCTCGACTAGCGGGAGACCCGGGGAGCTGTTTTTT. The chain couples TRBV27 to TRBJ2-2, with 12 bases lining up with TRBD2. Germline V lookup: CDR1 MNHEY, CDR2 SMNVEV (reference sequence). J gave up 6 bases and V 6 bases, and 5 bases lay outside the gene matches. CDR3 length: 15 amino acids.